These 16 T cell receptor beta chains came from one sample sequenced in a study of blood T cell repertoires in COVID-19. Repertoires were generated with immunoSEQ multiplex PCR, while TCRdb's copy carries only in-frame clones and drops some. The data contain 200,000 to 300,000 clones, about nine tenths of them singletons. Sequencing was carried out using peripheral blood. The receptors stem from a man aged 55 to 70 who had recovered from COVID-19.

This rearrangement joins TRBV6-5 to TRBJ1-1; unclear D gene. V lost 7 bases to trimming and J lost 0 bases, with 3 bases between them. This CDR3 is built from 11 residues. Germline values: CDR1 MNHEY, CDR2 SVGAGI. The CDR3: CASIMNTEAFF. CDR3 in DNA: TGTGCCAGCATAATGAACACTGAAGCTTTCTTT.

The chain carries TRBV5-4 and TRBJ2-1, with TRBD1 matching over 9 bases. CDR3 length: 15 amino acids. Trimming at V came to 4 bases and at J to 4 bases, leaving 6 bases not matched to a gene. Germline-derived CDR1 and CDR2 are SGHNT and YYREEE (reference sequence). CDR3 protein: CASSPDRGNYNEQFF. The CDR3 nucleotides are TGTGCCAGCAGCCCCGACAGGGGGAATTACAATGAGCAGTTCTTC.

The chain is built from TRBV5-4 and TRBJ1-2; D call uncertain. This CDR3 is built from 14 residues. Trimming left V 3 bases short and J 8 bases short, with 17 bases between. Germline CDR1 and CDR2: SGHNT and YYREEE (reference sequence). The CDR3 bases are TGTGCCAGCAGCTATAGAGAATGGAGCGGCGGCTACACCTTC. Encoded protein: CASSYREWSGGYTF.

DNA of the CDR3: TGTGCCAGCAGTTACGTCGGCGGGGTGAACTACGAGCAGTACTTC. This codes for CASSYVGGVNYEQYF. This chain links TRBV6-5 with TRBJ2-7; D is perhaps TRBD2 (6 bases). Germline values: CDR1 MNHEY, CDR2 SVGAGI. This CDR3 comprises 15 residues. Between the trimmed V and J ends, which lost 2 bases and 3 bases, there was a span of 14 bases.

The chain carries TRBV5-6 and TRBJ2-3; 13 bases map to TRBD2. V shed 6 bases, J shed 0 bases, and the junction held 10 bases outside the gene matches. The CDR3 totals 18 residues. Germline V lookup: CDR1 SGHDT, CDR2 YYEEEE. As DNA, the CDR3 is TGTGCCAGCACCCGACTAGCGGGGGGCCGGGCTAGCACAGATACGCAGTATTTT. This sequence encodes CASTRLAGGRASTDTQYF. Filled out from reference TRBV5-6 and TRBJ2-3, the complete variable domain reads DAGVTQSPTHLIKTRGQQVTLRCSPKSGHDTVSWYQQALGQGPQFIFQYYEEEERQRGNFPDRFSGHQFPNYSSELNVNALLLGDSALYLCASTRLAGGRASTDTQYFGPGTRLTVL.

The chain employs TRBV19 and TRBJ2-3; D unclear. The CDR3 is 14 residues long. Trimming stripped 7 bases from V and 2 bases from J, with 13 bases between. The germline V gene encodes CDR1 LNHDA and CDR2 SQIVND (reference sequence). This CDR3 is CASILFYATDTQYF. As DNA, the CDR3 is TGTGCCAGTATCCTATTCTACGCCACAGATACGCAGTATTTT.

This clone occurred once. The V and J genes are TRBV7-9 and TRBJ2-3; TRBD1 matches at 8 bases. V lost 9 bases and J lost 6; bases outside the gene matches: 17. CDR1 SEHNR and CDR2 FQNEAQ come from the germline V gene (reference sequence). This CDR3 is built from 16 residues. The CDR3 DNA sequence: TGTGCCAGTCGAGCCTTGTCCCAGGGGGCTTCGGATACGCAGTATTTT. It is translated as CASRALSQGASDTQYF.

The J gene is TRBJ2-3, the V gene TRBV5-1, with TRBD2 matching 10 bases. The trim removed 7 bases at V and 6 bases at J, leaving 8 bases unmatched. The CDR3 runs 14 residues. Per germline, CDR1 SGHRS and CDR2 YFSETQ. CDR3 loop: CASGSGGSLDTQYF. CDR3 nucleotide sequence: TGCGCCAGCGGTAGCGGGGGGTCCCTGGATACGCAGTATTTT. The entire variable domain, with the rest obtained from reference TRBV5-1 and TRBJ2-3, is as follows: KAGVTQTPRYLIKTRGQQVTLSCSPISGHRSVSWYQQTPGQGLQFLFEYFSETQRNKGNFPGRFSGRQFSNSRSEMNVSTLELGDSALYLCASGSGGSLDTQYFGPGTRLTVL.

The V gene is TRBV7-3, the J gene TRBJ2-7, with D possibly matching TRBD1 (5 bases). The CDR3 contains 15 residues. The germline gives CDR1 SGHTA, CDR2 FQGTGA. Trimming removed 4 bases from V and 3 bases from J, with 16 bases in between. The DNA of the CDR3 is TGTGCCAGCAGCTCAGGGCACGGAAGAATCTACGAGCAGTACTTC. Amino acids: CASSSGHGRIYEQYF.

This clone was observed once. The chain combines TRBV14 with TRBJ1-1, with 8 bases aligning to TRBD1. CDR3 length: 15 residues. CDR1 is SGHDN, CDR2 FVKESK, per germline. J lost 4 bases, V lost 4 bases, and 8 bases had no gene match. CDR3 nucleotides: TGTGCCAGCAGCCGGGTCAGGGGGCCGAGCACTGAAGCTTTCTTT. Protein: CASSRVRGPSTEAFF.

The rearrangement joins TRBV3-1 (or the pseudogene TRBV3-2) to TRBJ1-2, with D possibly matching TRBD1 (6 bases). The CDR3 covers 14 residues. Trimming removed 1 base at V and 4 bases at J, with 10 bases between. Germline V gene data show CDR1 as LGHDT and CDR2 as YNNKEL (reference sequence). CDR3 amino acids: CASSQAGRGYGYTF. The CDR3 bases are TGTGCCAGCAGCCAAGCTGGCAGGGGCTATGGCTACACCTTC.

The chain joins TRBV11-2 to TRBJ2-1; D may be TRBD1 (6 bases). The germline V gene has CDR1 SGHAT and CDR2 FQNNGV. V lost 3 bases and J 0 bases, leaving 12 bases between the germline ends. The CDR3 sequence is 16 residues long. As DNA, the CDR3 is TGTGCCAGCAGCTTCGGCGGACAGCTCTCCTACAATGAGCAGTTCTTC. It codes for CASSFGGQLSYNEQFF.

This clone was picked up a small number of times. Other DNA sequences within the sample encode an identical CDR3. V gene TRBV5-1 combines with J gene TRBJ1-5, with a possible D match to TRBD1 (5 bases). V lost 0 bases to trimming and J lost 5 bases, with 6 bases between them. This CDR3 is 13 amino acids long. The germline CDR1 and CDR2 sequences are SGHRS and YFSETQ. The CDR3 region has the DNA TGCGCCAGCAGCTTGGCGGGGGATCAGCCCCAGCATTTT. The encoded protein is CASSLAGDQPQHF.

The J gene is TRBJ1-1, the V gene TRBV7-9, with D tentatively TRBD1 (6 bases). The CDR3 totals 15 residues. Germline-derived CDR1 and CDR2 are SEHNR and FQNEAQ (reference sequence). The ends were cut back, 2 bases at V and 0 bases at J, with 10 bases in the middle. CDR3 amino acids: CASSLMQGMNTEAFF. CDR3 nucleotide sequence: TGTGCCAGCAGCTTAATGCAGGGGATGAACACTGAAGCTTTCTTT.

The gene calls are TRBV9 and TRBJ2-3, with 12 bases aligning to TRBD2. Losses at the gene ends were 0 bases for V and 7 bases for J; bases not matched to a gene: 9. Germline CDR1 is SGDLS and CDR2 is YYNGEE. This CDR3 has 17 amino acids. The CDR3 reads CASSVEPWTSGENTQYF. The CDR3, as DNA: TGTGCCAGCAGCGTAGAACCTTGGACTAGCGGGGAAAATACGCAGTATTTT.

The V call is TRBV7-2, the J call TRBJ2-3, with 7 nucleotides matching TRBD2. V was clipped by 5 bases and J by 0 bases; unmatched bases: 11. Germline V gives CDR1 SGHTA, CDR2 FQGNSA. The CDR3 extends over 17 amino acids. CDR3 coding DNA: TGTGCCAGCAGCCCGTGGGGGGGATCGTCTAGCACAGATACGCAGTATTTT. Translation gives CASSPWGGSSSTDTQYF.